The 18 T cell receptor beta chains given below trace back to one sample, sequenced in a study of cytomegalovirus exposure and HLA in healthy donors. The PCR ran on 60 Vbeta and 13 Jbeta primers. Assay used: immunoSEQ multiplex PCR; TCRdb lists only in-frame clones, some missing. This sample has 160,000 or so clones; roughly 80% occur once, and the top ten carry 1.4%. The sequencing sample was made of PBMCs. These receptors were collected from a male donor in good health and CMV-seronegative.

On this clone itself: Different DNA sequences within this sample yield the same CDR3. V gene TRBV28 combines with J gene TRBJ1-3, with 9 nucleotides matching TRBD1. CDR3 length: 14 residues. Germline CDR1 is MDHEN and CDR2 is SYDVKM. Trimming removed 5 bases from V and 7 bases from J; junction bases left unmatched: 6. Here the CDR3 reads CASSAQGARNTIYF. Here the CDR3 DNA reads TGTGCCAGCAGTGCACAGGGGGCGAGGAACACCATATATTTT.

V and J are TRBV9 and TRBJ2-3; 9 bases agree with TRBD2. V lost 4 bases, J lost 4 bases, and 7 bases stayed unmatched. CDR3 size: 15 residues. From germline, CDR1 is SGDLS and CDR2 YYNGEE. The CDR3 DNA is TGTGCCAGCAGCTCTCCGGGACTAGCTTCAGATACGCAGTATTTT. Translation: CASSSPGLASDTQYF.

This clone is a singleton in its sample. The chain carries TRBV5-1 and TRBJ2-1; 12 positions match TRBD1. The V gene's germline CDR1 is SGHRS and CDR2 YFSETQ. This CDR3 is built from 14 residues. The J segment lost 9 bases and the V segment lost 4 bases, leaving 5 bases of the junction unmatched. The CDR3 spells CASSAGQGAGEQFF. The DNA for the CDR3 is TGCGCCAGCAGCGCGGGACAGGGGGCGGGTGAGCAGTTCTTC. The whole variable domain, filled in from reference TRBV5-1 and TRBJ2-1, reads KAGVTQTPRYLIKTRGQQVTLSCSPISGHRSVSWYQQTPGQGLQFLFEYFSETQRNKGNFPGRFSGRQFSNSRSEMNVSTLELGDSALYLCASSAGQGAGEQFFGPGTRLTVL.

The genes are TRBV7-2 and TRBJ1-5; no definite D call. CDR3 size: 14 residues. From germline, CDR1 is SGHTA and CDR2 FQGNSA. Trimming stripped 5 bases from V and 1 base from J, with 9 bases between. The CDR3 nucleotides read TGTGCCAGCAGCAGGGAGTCGAGCAATCAGCCCCAGCATTTT. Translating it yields CASSRESSNQPQHF.

CDR3 sequence reads: CASSYVGGTTEAFF. In nucleotides, the CDR3 is TGTGCCAGCAGCTACGTAGGAGGAACGACTGAAGCTTTCTTT. This chain uses TRBV7-8 with TRBJ1-1; D is undetermined. Germline CDR1 and CDR2: SGHVS and FQNEAQ. With 4 bases removed from V and 5 bases from J, the gap between germline ends came to 14 bases. The CDR3 totals 14 residues.

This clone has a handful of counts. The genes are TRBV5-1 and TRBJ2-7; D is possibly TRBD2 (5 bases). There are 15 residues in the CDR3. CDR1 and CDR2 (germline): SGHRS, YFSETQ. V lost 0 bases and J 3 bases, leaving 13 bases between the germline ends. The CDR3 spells CASSLVAGSFYEQYF. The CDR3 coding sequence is TGCGCCAGCAGCTTGGTTGCGGGCTCCTTCTACGAGCAGTACTTC.

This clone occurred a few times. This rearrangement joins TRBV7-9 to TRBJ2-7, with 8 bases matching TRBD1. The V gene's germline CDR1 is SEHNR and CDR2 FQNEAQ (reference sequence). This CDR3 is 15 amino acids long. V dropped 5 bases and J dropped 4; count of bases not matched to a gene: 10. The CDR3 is CASSPRVGQVYEQYF. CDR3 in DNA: TGTGCCAGCAGCCCCAGGGTGGGACAGGTATACGAGCAGTACTTC.

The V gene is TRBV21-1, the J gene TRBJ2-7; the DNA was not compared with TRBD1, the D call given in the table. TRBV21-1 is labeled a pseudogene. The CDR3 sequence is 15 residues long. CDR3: CASRAGTGILYEQYF. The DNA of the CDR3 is TGTGCCAGCAGGGCCGGGACAGGGATCCTCTACGAGCAGTACTTC.

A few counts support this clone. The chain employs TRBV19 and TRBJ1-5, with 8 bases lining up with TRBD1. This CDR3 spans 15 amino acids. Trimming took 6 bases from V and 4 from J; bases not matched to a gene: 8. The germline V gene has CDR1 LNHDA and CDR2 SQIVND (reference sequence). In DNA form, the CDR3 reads TGTGCCAGTAGAACCGGGACAGGATTTAATCAGCCCCAGCATTTT. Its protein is CASRTGTGFNQPQHF.

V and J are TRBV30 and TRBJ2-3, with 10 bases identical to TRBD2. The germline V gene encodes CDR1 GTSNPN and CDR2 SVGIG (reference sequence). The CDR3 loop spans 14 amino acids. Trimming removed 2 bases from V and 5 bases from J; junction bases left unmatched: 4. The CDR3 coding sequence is TGTGCCTGGAGTCTAGCGGGAGTAGAAGATACGCAGTATTTT. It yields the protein CAWSLAGVEDTQYF. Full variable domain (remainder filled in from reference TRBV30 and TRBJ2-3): SQTIHQWPATLVQPVGSPLSLECTVEGTSNPNLYWYRQAAGRGLQLLFYSVGIGQISSEVPQNLSASRPQDRQFILSSKKLLLSDSGFYLCAWSLAGVEDTQYFGPGTRLTVL.

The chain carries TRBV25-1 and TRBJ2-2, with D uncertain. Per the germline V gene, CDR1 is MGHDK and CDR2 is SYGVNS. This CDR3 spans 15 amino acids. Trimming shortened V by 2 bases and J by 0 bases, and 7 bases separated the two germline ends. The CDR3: CASSEGISNTGELFF. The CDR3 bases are TGTGCCAGCAGTGAAGGCATATCGAACACCGGGGAGCTGTTTTTT. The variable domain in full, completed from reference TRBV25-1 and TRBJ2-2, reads EADIYQTPRYLVIGTGKKITLECSQTMGHDKMYWYQQDPGMELHLIHYSYGVNSTEKGDLSSESTVSRIRTEHFPLTLESARPSHTSQYLCASSEGISNTGELFFGEGSRLTVL.

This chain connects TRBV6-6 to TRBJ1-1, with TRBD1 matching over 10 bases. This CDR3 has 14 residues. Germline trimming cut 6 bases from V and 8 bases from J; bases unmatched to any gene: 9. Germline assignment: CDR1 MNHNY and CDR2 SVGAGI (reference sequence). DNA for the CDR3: TGTGCCAGCAGACGGCCGGGACAGGGGTCGGAAGCTTTCTTT. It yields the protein CASRRPGQGSEAFF.

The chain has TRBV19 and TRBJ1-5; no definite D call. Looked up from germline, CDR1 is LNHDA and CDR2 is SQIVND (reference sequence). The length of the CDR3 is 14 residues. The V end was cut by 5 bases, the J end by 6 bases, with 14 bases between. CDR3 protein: CASSRPPRGQPQHF. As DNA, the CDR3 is TGTGCCAGTAGTCGTCCCCCACGGGGTCAGCCCCAGCATTTT.

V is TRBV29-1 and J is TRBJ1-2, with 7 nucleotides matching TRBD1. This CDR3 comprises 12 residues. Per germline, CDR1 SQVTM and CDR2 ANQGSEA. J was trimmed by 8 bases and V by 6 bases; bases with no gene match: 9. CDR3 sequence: CSVPDRAGGYTF. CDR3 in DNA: TGCAGCGTCCCCGACAGGGCCGGGGGCTACACCTTC.

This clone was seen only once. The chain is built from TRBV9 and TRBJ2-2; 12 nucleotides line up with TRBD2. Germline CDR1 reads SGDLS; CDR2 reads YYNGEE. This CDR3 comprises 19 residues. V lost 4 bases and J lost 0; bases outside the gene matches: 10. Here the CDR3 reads CASSPHGLAGNANTGELFF. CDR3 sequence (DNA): TGTGCCAGCAGCCCCCACGGACTAGCGGGAAACGCGAACACCGGGGAGCTGTTTTTT.

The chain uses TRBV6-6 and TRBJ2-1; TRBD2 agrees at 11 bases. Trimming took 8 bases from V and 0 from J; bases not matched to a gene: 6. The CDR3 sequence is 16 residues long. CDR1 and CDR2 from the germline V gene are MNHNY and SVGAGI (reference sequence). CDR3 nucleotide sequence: TGTGCCAGCGGACAGGGGACTAGCGGCTCCTACAATGAGCAGTTCTTC. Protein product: CASGQGTSGSYNEQFF.

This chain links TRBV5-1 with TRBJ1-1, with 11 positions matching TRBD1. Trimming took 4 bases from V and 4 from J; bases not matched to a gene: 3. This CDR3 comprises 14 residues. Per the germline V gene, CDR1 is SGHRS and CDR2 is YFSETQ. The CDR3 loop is CASSTGTGGTEAFF. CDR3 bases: TGCGCCAGCAGCACCGGGACAGGGGGCACTGAAGCTTTCTTT.

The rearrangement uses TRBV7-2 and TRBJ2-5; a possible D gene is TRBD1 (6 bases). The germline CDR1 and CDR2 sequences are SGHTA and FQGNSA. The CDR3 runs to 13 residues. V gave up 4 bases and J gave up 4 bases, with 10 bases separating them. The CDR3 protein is CASSSDRGETQYF. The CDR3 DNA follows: TGTGCCAGCAGCTCGGACAGAGGAGAGACCCAGTACTTC.